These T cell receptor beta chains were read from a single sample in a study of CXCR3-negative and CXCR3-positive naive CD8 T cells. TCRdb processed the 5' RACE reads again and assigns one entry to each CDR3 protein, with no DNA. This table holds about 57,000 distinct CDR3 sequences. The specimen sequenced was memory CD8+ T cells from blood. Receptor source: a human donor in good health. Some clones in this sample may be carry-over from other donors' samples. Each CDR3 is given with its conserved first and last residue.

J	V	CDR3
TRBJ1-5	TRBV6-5	CASSIVGWNQPQHF
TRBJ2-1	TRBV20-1	CSARVPRDYNEQFF
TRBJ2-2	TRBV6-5	CASSPGLGAGELFF
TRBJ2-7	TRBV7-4	CASSPTPYEQYF
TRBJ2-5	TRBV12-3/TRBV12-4	CASSLGLAETQYF
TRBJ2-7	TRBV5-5	CASSWGGTYEQYF
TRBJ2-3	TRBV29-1	CSVEDPSGQPSTDTQYF
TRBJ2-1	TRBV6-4	CASSDSPGTGLYEQFF
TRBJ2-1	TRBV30	CAGDRGPRNEQFF
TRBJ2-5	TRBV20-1	CSASTGTSSETQYF
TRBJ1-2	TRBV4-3	CASSHAGTGGAWDYGYTF
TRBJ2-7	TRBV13	CASSSSGTGPYEQYF
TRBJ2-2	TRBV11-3	CASSPQNAPAGELFF
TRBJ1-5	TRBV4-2	CASSLQGPDNVQPQHF
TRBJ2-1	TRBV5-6	CASTLGLGMDEQFF
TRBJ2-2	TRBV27	CASSPFGTGFLWELFF
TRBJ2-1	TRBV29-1	CSVDLLPGDRDNEQFF
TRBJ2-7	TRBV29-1	CSVSAPTGTDFFPYEQYF